This T cell receptor (beta chain) originates from a study of cytomegalovirus exposure and HLA in healthy donors (TCRdb year 2017). About the investigation overall: In an earlier analysis of 550 to 750 of the donors, around 290 Gb of sequence data and about 110 million unique TCR beta sequences from about 190 million T cells were reported. An early release covering 550 to 650 HLA-typed donors comprised 250 to 350 gigabases of sequencing data and around 85 million unique TCR sequences. A later analysis re-analyzed previously published TCR beta repertoires from approximately 670 donors and added high-resolution HLA genotyping to study TCR occurrence patterns. Class I and class II HLA loci were covered by the typing at four-digit resolution. The study profiled the T cell repertoires of 500 to 800 subjects by immunosequencing and related them to cytomegalovirus serostatus. The study combined high-throughput TCR immunosequencing, statistical association of individual TCRs with disease status, and machine learning to predict cytomegalovirus infection status. On average, around 240,000 unique TCR beta nucleotide sequences were sequenced per donor among fewer than 500 genotyped donors of the cohort, with around 19% of those sequences being non-productive. An earlier analysis of some 500 of the donors used high-throughput TCR beta sequencing to judge whether each TCR beta V gene segment behaved as functional or pseudogenic. The later analysis used no new phenotypic data to find candidate immune exposures, relying instead on TCR beta sequences and their occurrence across donors. In a later genetic analysis, genome-wide SNP genotypes for about 65% of the 666 donors were used, and that subset was treated as a discovery cohort. Among the roughly 430 genotyped donors, 75% to 90% belonged to the genetic ancestry cluster associated with self-reported Caucasian donors. Five DR-DQ haplotypes were handled as single units for association and clustering, since linkage in the cohort was strong. Every repertoire in the discovery cohort had been generated on one and the same sequencing platform. Along with the roughly 670-subject first cohort, a separate validation cohort of more than 90 different subjects was used. Alongside the repertoire data, information on donor age, sex, ethnicity and CMV serostatus was compiled. Typing coverage differed by locus: A, B, C, DRB1 and DQB1 were typed in roughly 620-630 donors, DQA1 in about 510, DPA1 in some 570, and DPB1 in approximately 450. The study aimed to test whether signatures of past pathogen exposure could be identified by cataloging public T cell receptors. Results the study describes overall, beyond this receptor: The classifier was reported to diagnose cytomegalovirus status with high specificity and sensitivity in both the original cohort and the validation cohort. A group of highly shared sequence variants was considered likely to be a technical artifact of the sequencing pipeline. According to the authors, the approach could potentially be generalized to other disease states and immunological phenotypes. Most TCR sequences were observed very rarely across donors, whereas some public TCRs were present in many individuals. Over 15 rarely observed V segments, including chromosome 9 orphons, were excluded from the earlier analysis of several hundred of the donors because counts were too low. Only TCR beta chains were sequenced in this cohort, and the absence of alpha or paired-chain data limited detectable features. Several of the top co-occurrence clusters appeared to be linked to parvovirus B19, influenza, CMV and Epstein-Barr virus, according to a later analysis. An earlier analysis of roughly 570 of the donors showed that most TCR beta V segments appeared in productive rearrangements either about 87% or about 30% of the time, which broadly matched IMGT annotations. According to a later genetic analysis, donors in an Asian-associated ancestry cluster had fewer N-insertions in productive TCRs than the approximately 710-donor mean. Compared with equally common non-associated chains, HLA-associated TCR beta chains in a later analysis were more clonally expanded and had lower generation probabilities. A later analysis associated about 17,000 TCR beta sequences with specific HLA alleles at a false discovery rate of 0.05. Some IMGT-functional V segments, including TRBV6-2 and TRBV6-3, could not be distinguished by the 87-base-pair reads and were therefore excluded. Correlated functional status among segregating V segments might be attributable to linkage disequilibrium, but an unknown experimental factor could not be ruled out. Presence/absence analyses assumed roughly uniform sequencing depth across donors, an assumption that may not hold. The study gave a list of about 170 TCR beta chains associated with cytomegalovirus. An association between a missense DCLRE1C variant and V-gene and J-gene trimming of TCR beta chains was found in a later genetic analysis and replicated in an independent cohort. A further reported finding was that TCR beta sequences accurately predicted the HLA-A and HLA-B alleles for most subjects in the first cohort. Assigning TCR associations to individual alleles was difficult when HLA alleles, especially DR and DQ, strongly co-occurred. Because HLA typing was missing for some donors at each locus, association tests included only the typed subset. Most CMV-associated TCR beta chains appeared to be HLA-restricted in a later analysis, and the HLA associations seemed to be driven largely by CMV exposure. For the cohort, immune exposure information was limited to CMV serostatus. According to a later analysis, TCR association rates differed among HLA loci, with DRB1 alleles showing the most associated TCRs and HLA-C alleles showing the fewest. Three of the identified cytomegalovirus-associated TCR beta chains were confirmed in vitro to be specific for cytomegalovirus antigens.

The cohort consisted of 600 or so healthy bone marrow donors. At the time of sampling, all cohort members were nominally healthy, though unrecorded immune exposures were likely present. The donor was CMV seropositive and belonged to the group of 250 to 350 seropositive cohort members. Each donor provided a peripheral blood sample, and peripheral blood mononuclear cells were used for TCR beta sequencing. Genomic DNA extraction from the blood cell samples was performed with the Qiagen DNeasy Blood Extraction Kit. The library was obtained by the immunoSEQ multiplex PCR assay. A mixture of 60 forward primers for TCR Vbeta segments and 13 reverse primers for TCR Jbeta segments was used in the multiplex PCR. Amplification of the CDR3 region of rearranged TCR beta genes was performed with a multiplex PCR assay on genomic DNA. On the Illumina HiSeq System, the amplified TCR beta libraries were sequenced as 87-base-pair reads. The authors' pipeline ran thus. In a later analysis, around 80 million unique TCR beta chains were counted across the approximately 620 repertoires, and about 9.9 million of these chains were shared by at least two donors. To remove PCR and sequencing errors, raw reads were error-corrected and collapsed into unique sequences using a nearest-neighbor algorithm that merged closely related sequences. Alignment of CDR3 sequences to IMGT reference sequences was used to assign V, D and J gene segments. For a sequence to be retained, a match of at least six nucleotides was required to both a V gene segment and a J gene segment. Rearrangements were classified as productive when the CDR3 lacked stop codons and remained in frame with V and J, and all other rearrangements were classified as non-productive. Following IMGT convention, CDR3 was defined as the stretch from the second conserved V-encoded cysteine up to the conserved J-encoded phenylalanine. Sequences without an unambiguous match to a single V gene segment were excluded from the earlier analysis of 587 of the donors. In an earlier analysis of about 590 of the donors, a V segment was called functional when productive rearrangements were above 56.7%, and segregating when the standard deviation between donors exceeded 5%. A statistical classification framework was built to diagnose cytomegalovirus status from the catalog of TCR beta chain sequences. In a later analysis, V and J genes were assigned by comparing TCR nucleotide sequences against IMGT/GENE-DB human TR gene sequences. A later analysis assigned CDR3 sequences and most-parsimonious VDJ recombination scenarios with the TCRdist pipeline. A later analysis defined each TCR beta chain by its CDR3 amino acid sequence plus V-gene family, and excluded reads lacking a unique V-gene family. A later analysis removed 592 highly shared, low-generation-probability nucleotide sequences to deal with suspected cross-contamination and a sequencing artifact. In a later analysis, a clonal expansion index for each public chain was calculated from normalized within-repertoire ranks of inferred template counts. Generation probabilities in a later analysis came from a VDJ recombination model fitted to out-of-frame rearrangements, and those results were checked against IGoR. A later analysis scored TCR-TCR, TCR-HLA and TCR-CMV co-occurrence with hypergeometric tests, applying a repertoire-size bias correction to TCR pairs. To estimate false discovery rates, a later analysis permuted the HLA or CMV assignments 20 times. A later analysis grouped co-occurring TCRs with DBSCAN, adding TCRdist sequence similarity when clustering within HLA-allele-positive subsets. For co-occurrence clustering, repertoires with fewer than 30,000 or more than 120,000 public chains were excluded, along with five repertoires with anomalous nucleotide sharing. TCRdb re-hosts the immuneACCESS table, in-frame sequences only. Its copies lack some clones; in the studies checked, an unresolved V gene accounts for under half of them, and the cause for the rest is not known. V, J and clone size were drawn from that table, and D and trimming were deduced from the DNA. This sample's table contains approximately 170,000 clones. The top ten hold less than 0.95% of the sample.

To note about this clone: This receptor's antigen is unknown.

The V and J ends are trimmed by 3 bases and 0 bases, leaving 6 bases between them. CDR1 and CDR2 are drawn from the germline V gene: ENHRY, SYGVKD. The CDR3 runs 14 residues from the cysteine to the phenylalanine. Of the read, only the CDR3 DNA is kept; its 42 bases are in frame from base 1. This TCR came from a woman under 30 in good health and CMV-seropositive. Rearrangement joined TRBV10-3 to TRBJ1-3, with the D gene not confidently named. Input material: PBMCs. The CDR3 protein: CAISDGVSGNTIYF. The DNA sequence reads TGTGCCATCAGTGACGGAGTCTCTGGAAACACCATATATTTT.